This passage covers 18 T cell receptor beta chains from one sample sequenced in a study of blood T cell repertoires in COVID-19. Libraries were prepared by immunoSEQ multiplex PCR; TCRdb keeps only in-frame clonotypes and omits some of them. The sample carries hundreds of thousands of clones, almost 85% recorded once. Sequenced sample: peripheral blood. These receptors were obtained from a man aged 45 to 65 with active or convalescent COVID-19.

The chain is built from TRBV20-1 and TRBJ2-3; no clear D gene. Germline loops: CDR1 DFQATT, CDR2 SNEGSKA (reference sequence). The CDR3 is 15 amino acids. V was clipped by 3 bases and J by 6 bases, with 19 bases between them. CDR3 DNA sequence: TGCAGTGCTAGTTGGTCCGGCGGAGCACTGGATACGCAGTATTTT. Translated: CSASWSGGALDTQYF.

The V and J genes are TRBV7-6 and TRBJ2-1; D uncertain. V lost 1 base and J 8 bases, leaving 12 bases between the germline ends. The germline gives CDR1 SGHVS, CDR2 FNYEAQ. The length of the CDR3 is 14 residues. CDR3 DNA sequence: TGTGCCAGCAGCTTAGTGGCAGTTCAGGATGAGCAGTTCTTC. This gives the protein CASSLVAVQDEQFF. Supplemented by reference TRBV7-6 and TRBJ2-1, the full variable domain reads GAGVSQSPRYKVTKRGQDVALRCDPISGHVSLYWYRQALGQGPEFLTYFNYEAQQDKSGLPNDRFSAERPEGSISTLTIQRTEQRDSAMYRCASSLVAVQDEQFFGPGTRLTVL.

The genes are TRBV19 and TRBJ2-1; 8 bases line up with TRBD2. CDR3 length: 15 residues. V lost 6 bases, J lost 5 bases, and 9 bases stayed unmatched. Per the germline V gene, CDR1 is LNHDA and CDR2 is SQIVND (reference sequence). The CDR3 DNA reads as TGTGCCAGTAGCGGTACTAGCGGCGTTCACAATGAGCAGTTCTTC. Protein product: CASSGTSGVHNEQFF. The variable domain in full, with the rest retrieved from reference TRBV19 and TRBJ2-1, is DGGITQSPKYLFRKEGQNVTLSCEQNLNHDAMYWYRQDPGQGLRLIYYSQIVNDFQKGDIAEGYSVSREKKESFPLTVTSAQKNPTAFYLCASSGTSGVHNEQFFGPGTRLTVL.

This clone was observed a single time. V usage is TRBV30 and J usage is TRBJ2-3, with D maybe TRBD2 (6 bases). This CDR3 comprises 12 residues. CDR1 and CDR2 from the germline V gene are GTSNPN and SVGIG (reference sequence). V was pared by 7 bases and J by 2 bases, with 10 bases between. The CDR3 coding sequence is TGTGCCTCTAGCGCGAACACAGATACGCAGTATTTT. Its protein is CASSANTDTQYF.

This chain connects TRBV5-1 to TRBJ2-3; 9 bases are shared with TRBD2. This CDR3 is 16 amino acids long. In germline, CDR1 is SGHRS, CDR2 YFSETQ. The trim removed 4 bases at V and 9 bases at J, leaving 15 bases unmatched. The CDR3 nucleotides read TGCGCCAGCAGCGACGCTAGACTAGCGGAAGGGGAGACGCAGTATTTT. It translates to CASSDARLAEGETQYF.

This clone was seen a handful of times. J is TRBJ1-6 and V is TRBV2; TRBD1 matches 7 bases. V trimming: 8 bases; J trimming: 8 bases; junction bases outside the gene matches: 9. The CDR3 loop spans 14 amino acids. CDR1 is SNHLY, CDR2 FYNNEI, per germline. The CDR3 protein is CASRRDSSYSPLHF. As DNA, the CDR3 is TGTGCCAGCCGTAGGGACAGTTCGTATTCACCCCTCCACTTT. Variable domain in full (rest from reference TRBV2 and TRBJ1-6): EPEVTQTPSHQVTQMGQEVILRCVPISNHLYFYWYRQILGQKVEFLVSFYNNEISEKSEIFDDQFSVERPDGSNFTLKIRSTKLEDSAMYFCASRRDSSYSPLHFGNGTRLTVT.

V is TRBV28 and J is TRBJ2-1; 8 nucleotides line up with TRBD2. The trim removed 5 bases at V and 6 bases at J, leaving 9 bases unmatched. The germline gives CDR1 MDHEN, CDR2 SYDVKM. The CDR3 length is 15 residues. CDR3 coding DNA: TGTGCCAGCAGTCCCCCCAGCGGGAGCCTCAATGAGCAGTTCTTC. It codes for CASSPPSGSLNEQFF.

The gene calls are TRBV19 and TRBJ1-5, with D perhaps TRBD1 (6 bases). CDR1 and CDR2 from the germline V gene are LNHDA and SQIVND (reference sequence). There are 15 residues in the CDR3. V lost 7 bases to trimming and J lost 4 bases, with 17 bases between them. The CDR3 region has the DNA TGTGCCAGTATGGACGGGACACTCACAAATCAGCCCCAGCATTTT. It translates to CASMDGTLTNQPQHF. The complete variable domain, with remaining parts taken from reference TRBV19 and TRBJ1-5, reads DGGITQSPKYLFRKEGQNVTLSCEQNLNHDAMYWYRQDPGQGLRLIYYSQIVNDFQKGDIAEGYSVSREKKESFPLTVTSAQKNPTAFYLCASMDGTLTNQPQHFGDGTRLSIL.

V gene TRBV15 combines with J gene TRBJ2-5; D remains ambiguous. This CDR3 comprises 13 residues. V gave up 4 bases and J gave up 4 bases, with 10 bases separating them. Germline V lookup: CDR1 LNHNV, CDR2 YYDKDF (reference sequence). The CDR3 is CATSTRATETQYF. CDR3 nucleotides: TGTGCCACCAGCACCCGAGCTACAGAGACCCAGTACTTC.

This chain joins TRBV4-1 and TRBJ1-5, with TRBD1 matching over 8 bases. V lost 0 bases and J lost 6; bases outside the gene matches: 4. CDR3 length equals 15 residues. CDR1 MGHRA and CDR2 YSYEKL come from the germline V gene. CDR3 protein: CASSQESGQGQPQHF. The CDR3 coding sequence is TGCGCCAGCAGCCAAGAATCCGGACAGGGTCAGCCCCAGCATTTT.

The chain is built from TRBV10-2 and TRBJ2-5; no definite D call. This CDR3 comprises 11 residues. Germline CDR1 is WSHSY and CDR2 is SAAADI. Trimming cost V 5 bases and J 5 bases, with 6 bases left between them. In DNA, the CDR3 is TGCGCCAGCAGTCCTAGTGAGACCCAGTACTTC. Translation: CASSPSETQYF.

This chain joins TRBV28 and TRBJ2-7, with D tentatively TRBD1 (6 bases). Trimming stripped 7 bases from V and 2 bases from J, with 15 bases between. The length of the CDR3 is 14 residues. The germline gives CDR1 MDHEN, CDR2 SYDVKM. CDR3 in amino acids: CASTRDTKTYEQYF. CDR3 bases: TGTGCCAGCACCAGGGACACGAAAACCTACGAGCAGTACTTC. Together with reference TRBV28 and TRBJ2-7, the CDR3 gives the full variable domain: DVKVTQSSRYLVKRTGEKVFLECVQDMDHENMFWYRQDPGLGLRLIYFSYDVKMKEKGDIPEGYSVSREKKERFSLILESASTNQTSMYLCASTRDTKTYEQYFGPGTRLTVT.

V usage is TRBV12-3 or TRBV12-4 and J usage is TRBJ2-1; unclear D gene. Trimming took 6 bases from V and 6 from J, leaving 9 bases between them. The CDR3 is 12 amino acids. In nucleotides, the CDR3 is TGTGCCAGCAGCCCCCTTAGCAATGAGCAGTTCTTC. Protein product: CASSPLSNEQFF.

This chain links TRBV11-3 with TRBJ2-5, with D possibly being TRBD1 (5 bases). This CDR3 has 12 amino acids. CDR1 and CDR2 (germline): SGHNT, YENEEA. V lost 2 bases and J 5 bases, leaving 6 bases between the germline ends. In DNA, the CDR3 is TGTGCCAGCAGCTTATCAGGGGAGACCCAGTACTTC. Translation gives CASSLSGETQYF.

Here the CDR3 DNA reads TGTGCCAGCTCCGGACAGGGGGCAGCTAACTATGGCTACACCTTC. This sequence encodes CASSGQGAANYGYTF. The J gene is TRBJ1-2, the V gene TRBV18; 11 nucleotides match TRBD1. This CDR3 comprises 15 residues. After removal of 6 bases from V and 0 bases from J, the junction contained 3 bases not matched to a gene. Germline loops: CDR1 KGHSH, CDR2 LQKENI.

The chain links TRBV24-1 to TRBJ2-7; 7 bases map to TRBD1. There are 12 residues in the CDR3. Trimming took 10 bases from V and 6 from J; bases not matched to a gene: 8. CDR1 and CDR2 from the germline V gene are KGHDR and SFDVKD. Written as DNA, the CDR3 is TGTGCCACTGCCGGGACAGCAGGCGAGCAGTACTTC. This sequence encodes CATAGTAGEQYF.

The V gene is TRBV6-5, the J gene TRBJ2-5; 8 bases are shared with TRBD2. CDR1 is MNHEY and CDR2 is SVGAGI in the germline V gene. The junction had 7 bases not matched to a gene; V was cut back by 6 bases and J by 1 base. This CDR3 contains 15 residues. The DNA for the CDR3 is TGTGCCAGCAGCGGCGCCGGGGGGGGCCAAGAGACCCAGTACTTC. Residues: CASSGAGGGQETQYF.

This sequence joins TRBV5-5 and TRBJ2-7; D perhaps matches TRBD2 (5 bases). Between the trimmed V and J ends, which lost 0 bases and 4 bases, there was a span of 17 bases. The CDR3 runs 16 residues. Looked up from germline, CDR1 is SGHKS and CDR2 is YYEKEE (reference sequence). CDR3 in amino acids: CASSLEDSTHYYEQYF. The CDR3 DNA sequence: TGTGCCAGCAGCTTGGAGGACTCCACCCATTATTACGAGCAGTACTTC.